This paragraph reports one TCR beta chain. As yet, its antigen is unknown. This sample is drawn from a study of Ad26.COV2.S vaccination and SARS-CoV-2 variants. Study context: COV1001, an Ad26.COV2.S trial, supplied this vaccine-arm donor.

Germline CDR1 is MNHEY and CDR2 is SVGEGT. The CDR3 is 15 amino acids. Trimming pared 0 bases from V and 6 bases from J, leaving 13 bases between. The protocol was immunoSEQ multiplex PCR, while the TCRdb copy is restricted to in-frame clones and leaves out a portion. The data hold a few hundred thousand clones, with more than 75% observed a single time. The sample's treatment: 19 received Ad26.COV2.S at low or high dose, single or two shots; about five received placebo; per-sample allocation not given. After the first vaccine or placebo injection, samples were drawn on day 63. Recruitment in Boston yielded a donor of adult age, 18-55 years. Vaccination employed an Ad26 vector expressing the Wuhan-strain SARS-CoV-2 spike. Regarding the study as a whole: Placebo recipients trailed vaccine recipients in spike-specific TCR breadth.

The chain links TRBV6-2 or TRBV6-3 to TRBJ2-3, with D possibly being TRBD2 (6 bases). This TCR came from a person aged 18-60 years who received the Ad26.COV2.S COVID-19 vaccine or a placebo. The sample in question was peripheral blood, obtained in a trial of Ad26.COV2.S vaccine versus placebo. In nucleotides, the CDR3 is TGTGCCAGCAGTTACTCGAATTGGGGGAGGGATACGCAGTATTTT. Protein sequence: CASSYSNWGRDTQYF.